Below, 16 T cell receptor beta chains from the same sample are listed, as sequenced in a study of T cell responses to AZD1222 COVID-19 vaccine. Sequenced by immunoSEQ multiplex PCR; TCRdb stores in-frame clones only, minus some. This sample has some 60,000 clones; roughly 90% occur once, and the top ten carry around 7%. The sample consisted of peripheral blood, taken 28 days after the second AZD1222 dose. The receptors shown here come from an adult who received the AZD1222 COVID-19 vaccine.

In this sample, this clone turned up once. V and J are TRBV7-9 and TRBJ1-1; 10 bases map to TRBD1. CDR3 length: 15 residues. Germline lookup yields CDR1 SEHNR and CDR2 FQNEAQ (reference sequence). Trimming cost V 6 bases and J 0 bases; bases outside gene matches: 4. CDR3 bases: TGTGCCAGCAGTCGACAGGGGGCAATGAACACTGAAGCTTTCTTT. Its protein product is CASSRQGAMNTEAFF.

The V and J genes are TRBV5-1 and TRBJ2-3; TRBD2 agrees at 14 bases. With V trimmed by 0 bases and J by 6 bases, 6 bases remained unmatched. Germline CDR1 is SGHRS and CDR2 is YFSETQ. The CDR3 has 17 residues. CDR3 sequence reads: CASSLVGLAGGGDTQYF. CDR3 nucleotide sequence: TGCGCCAGCAGCTTGGTCGGACTAGCGGGAGGTGGGGATACGCAGTATTTT.

The V gene is TRBV29-1, the J gene TRBJ2-1; unclear D gene. In germline, CDR1 is SQVTM, CDR2 ANQGSEA. This CDR3 has 15 amino acids. V was trimmed by 8 bases and J by 4 bases, leaving 21 bases between them. CDR3 sequence (DNA): TGCAGCTCAGAAGCCCAGCTGGGGAATTACAATGAGCAGTTCTTC. Translation gives CSSEAQLGNYNEQFF.

The chain joins TRBV10-1 to TRBJ2-3; 7 bases line up with TRBD1. With V trimmed by 4 bases and J by 3 bases, 7 bases remained unmatched. Germline V gives CDR1 WNHNN, CDR2 SYGVQD (reference sequence). This CDR3 has 15 amino acids. The CDR3 spells CASSGHRGRTDTQYF. The CDR3 DNA reads TGCGCCAGCAGTGGCCACAGGGGCCGGACAGATACGCAGTATTTT.

J is TRBJ2-3 and V is TRBV11-3; 9 bases are a match to TRBD1. V shed 5 bases, J shed 4 bases, and the junction held 7 bases outside the gene matches. The CDR3 is 15 amino acids. Germline CDR1 is SGHNT and CDR2 is YENEEA. CDR3: CASSRTGVGADTQYF. For the CDR3, the DNA is TGTGCCAGCAGCCGGACAGGGGTTGGGGCAGATACGCAGTATTTT.

The DNA of the CDR3 is TGTGCCATCAGGGACCAGGGAAGCCATGGCTACACCTTC. Protein: CAIRDQGSHGYTF. The rearrangement links TRBV10-3 to TRBJ1-2, with D tentatively TRBD1 (5 bases). Looked up from germline, CDR1 is ENHRY and CDR2 is SYGVKD. V was clipped by 6 bases and J by 6 bases, with 14 bases between them. The CDR3 has 13 amino acids.

The V and J genes are TRBV11-2 and TRBJ2-2, with 8 positions matching TRBD2. CDR3 length equals 16 residues. Germline V gene lookup returns CDR1 SGHAT and CDR2 FQNNGV. Losses at the gene ends were 1 base for V and 4 bases for J; bases not matched to a gene: 5. This chain's CDR3 is CASSLAYAGGTGELFF. CDR3 in DNA: TGTGCCAGCAGCTTAGCTTACGCGGGAGGCACCGGGGAGCTGTTTTTT.

This chain joins TRBV7-2 and TRBJ1-5, with a possible D match to TRBD1 (6 bases). The CDR3 extends over 15 amino acids. With 4 bases removed from V and 3 bases from J, the gap between germline ends came to 13 bases. Germline CDR1 reads SGHTA; CDR2 reads FQGNSA. The CDR3 bases are TGTGCCAGCAGCTCGTCCGGACAGCTCAATCAGCCCCAGCATTTT. Its translation: CASSSSGQLNQPQHF.

The rearrangement joins TRBV19 to TRBJ2-1; TRBD1 agrees at 7 bases. The CDR3 covers 16 residues. Germline V lookup: CDR1 LNHDA, CDR2 SQIVND (reference sequence). Trimming at V came to 5 bases and at J to 5 bases, leaving 12 bases not matched to a gene. This chain's CDR3 is CASSSQTGRSDNEQFF. The CDR3 coding sequence is TGTGCCAGTAGTTCCCAGACAGGGCGATCTGACAATGAGCAGTTCTTC.

The rearrangement uses TRBV15 and TRBJ2-4; D is undetermined. CDR1 and CDR2 from the germline V gene are LNHNV and YYDKDF (reference sequence). The ends were cut back, 0 bases at V and 0 bases at J, with 15 bases in the middle. The CDR3 covers 18 residues. Written as DNA, the CDR3 is TGTGCCACCAGCAGAGATTATGGCGTCAGCCTAGCCAAAAACATTCAGTACTTC. Its translation is CATSRDYGVSLAKNIQYF. The whole variable domain, filled in from reference TRBV15 and TRBJ2-4, reads DAMVIQNPRYQVTQFGKPVTLSCSQTLNHNVMYWYQQKSSQAPKLLFHYYDKDFNNEADTPDNFQSRRPNTSFCFLDIRSPGLGDTAMYLCATSRDYGVSLAKNIQYFGAGTRLSVL.

The V gene is TRBV6-5, the J gene TRBJ2-7; D might be TRBD1 or TRBD2, each matching 6 bases. Looked up from germline, CDR1 is MNHEY and CDR2 is SVGAGI. The CDR3 has 14 amino acids. The V end was cut by 6 bases, the J end by 5 bases, with 17 bases between. For the CDR3, the DNA is TGTGCCAGCAGGCTTGGGGGGACATTAAACGAGCAGTACTTC. Translating gives CASRLGGTLNEQYF.

This chain joins TRBV9 and TRBJ2-7, with a possible D match to TRBD2 (5 bases). The CDR3 is made up of 15 amino acids. The germline CDR1 and CDR2 sequences are SGDLS and YYNGEE. V dropped 0 bases and J dropped 7 bases, with 17 bases sitting between them. CDR3 in DNA: TGTGCCAGCAGCGTAGTAGGCGGACCTACGGGAGAGCAGTACTTC. Protein product: CASSVVGGPTGEQYF. The full variable domain, in which reference TRBV9 and TRBJ2-7 provide the parts outside the CDR3, is DSGVTQTPKHLITATGQRVTLRCSPRSGDLSVYWYQQSLDQGLQFLIQYYNGEERAKGNILERFSAQQFPDLHSELNLSSLELGDSALYFCASSVVGGPTGEQYFGPGTRLTVT.

The V call is TRBV5-1, the J call TRBJ2-5; 8 bases line up with TRBD1. Germline values: CDR1 SGHRS, CDR2 YFSETQ. This CDR3 is built from 15 residues. J was trimmed by 6 bases and V by 3 bases; bases with no gene match: 10. CDR3 sequence reads: CASSSRTGWEKTQYF. The CDR3 DNA sequence: TGCGCCAGCAGCTCGCGGACAGGGTGGGAAAAGACCCAGTACTTC.

This chain connects TRBV5-1 to TRBJ1-5; TRBD1 matches at 9 bases. The CDR3 spans 16 residues. Trimming at V came to 2 bases and at J to 1 base, leaving 4 bases not matched to a gene. Germline values: CDR1 SGHRS, CDR2 YFSETQ. CDR3 nucleotide sequence: TGCGCCAGCAGCTTAAGGACAGGGGTGAGCAATCAGCCCCAGCATTTT. Amino acid sequence: CASSLRTGVSNQPQHF. Based on the CDR3 plus reference TRBV5-1 and TRBJ1-5, the full variable domain is KAGVTQTPRYLIKTRGQQVTLSCSPISGHRSVSWYQQTPGQGLQFLFEYFSETQRNKGNFPGRFSGRQFSNSRSEMNVSTLELGDSALYLCASSLRTGVSNQPQHFGDGTRLSIL.

This clone was detected once. This chain connects TRBV11-3 to TRBJ1-3, with no clear D. The V end lost 6 bases, the J end lost 0 bases, and 6 bases lay between the germline ends. The germline V gene encodes CDR1 SGHNT and CDR2 YENEEA. This CDR3 has 13 amino acids. Here the CDR3 DNA reads TGTGCCAGCAGTCTCAGCTCTGGAAACACCATATATTTT. This sequence encodes CASSLSSGNTIYF.

This rearrangement joins TRBV6-1 to TRBJ2-7; D is unclear. Germline V gives CDR1 MNHNS, CDR2 SASEGT. The CDR3 is 15 residues long. Trimming took off 0 bases at V and 1 base at J, with 10 bases between the two ends. CDR3 residues: CASSEARAQSYEQYF. In DNA, the CDR3 is TGTGCCAGCAGTGAAGCAAGGGCGCAATCCTACGAGCAGTACTTC.